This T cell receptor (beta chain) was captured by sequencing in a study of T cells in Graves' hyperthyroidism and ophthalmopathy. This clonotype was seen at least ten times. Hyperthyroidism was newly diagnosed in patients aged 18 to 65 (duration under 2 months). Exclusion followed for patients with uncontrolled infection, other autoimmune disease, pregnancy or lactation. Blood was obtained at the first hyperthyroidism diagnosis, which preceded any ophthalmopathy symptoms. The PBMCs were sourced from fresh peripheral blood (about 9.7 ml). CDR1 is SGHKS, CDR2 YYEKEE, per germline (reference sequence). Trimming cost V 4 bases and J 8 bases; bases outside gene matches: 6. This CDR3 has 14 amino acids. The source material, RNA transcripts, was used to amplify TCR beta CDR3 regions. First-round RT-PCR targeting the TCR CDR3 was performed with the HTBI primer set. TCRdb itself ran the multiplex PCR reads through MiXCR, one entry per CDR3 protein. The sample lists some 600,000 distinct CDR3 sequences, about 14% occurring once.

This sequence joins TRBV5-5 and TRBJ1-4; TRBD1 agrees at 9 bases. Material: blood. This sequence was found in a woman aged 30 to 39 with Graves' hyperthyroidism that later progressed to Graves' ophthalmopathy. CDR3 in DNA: TGTGCCAGCAGCCGGACAGGGGAAAGGGAAAAACTGTTTTTT. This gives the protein CASSRTGEREKLFF. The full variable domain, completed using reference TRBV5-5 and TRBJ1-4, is DAGVTQSPTHLIKTRGQQVTLRCSPISGHKSVSWYQQVLGQGPQFIFQYYEKEERGRGNFPDRFSARQFPNYSSELNVNALLLGDSALYLCASSRTGEREKLFFGSGTQLSVL.